This passage covers 31 T cell receptor beta chains from one sample sequenced in a study of T-cell reconstitution after alpha-beta-depleted transplantation in children. A TCRbeta library incorporating unique molecular identifiers was prepared. TCRdb processed the PCR reads anew with MiXCR; each CDR3 protein has one entry. This table has hundreds of thousands of distinct CDR3 sequences, 8% to 10% appearing once. The material was PBMCs from the stem cell graft donor, obtained from the stem cell graft. All receptors derive from a human donor who donated a stem cell graft to a child with acute lymphoblastic leukemia.

The chain couples TRBV12-3 or TRBV12-4 to TRBJ1-5; 7 bases map to TRBD1. CDR3 size: 14 residues. V was clipped by 3 bases and J by 4 bases; unmatched bases: 3. CDR3 protein: CASSFTGVNQPQHF. CDR3 DNA sequence: TGTGCCAGCAGTTTTACAGGGGTTAATCAGCCCCAGCATTTT.

A few counts support this clonotype. The chain recombines TRBV12-3 or TRBV12-4 with TRBJ2-1, with D possibly called TRBD1 or TRBD2 (5 bases each). Between the trimmed V and J ends, which lost 6 bases and 3 bases, there was a span of 15 bases. This CDR3 has 15 residues. The CDR3 coding sequence is TGTGCCAGCAGCCCATATACTAGGGGCTACAATGAGCAGTTCTTC. This encodes CASSPYTRGYNEQFF.

This clonotype was recorded many times. The J gene is TRBJ2-7, the V gene TRBV12-3 or TRBV12-4, with TRBD1 matching 9 bases. J gave up 2 bases and V 4 bases, and 6 bases lay outside the gene matches. The CDR3 length is 15 residues. CDR3 sequence: CASSSGGTGPYEQYF. CDR3 in DNA: TGTGCCAGCAGTTCTGGCGGGACAGGGCCCTACGAGCAGTACTTC.

This clonotype was observed at least ten times. The genes are TRBV24-1 and TRBJ2-1; 10 positions agree with TRBD2. V trimming: 5 bases; J trimming: 0 bases; junction bases outside the gene matches: 6. The germline CDR1 and CDR2 sequences are KGHDR and SFDVKD. The CDR3 has 17 amino acids. In DNA form, the CDR3 reads TGTGCCACCAGTGTCCAGGTAGCGGGGGGCTCCTACAATGAGCAGTTCTTC. It specifies CATSVQVAGGSYNEQFF.

The gene calls are TRBV2 and TRBJ2-7; 7 positions match TRBD2. This CDR3 spans 16 amino acids. J gave up 2 bases and V 2 bases, and 9 bases lay outside the gene matches. Germline CDR1 reads SNHLY; CDR2 reads FYNNEI. DNA of the CDR3: TGTGCCAGCAGTGAATTGTGGGGGGGAACGACCTACGAGCAGTACTTC. Protein: CASSELWGGTTYEQYF.

This clonotype was counted ten times or more. The genes are TRBV19 and TRBJ1-5, with D hard to call. The CDR3 covers 9 residues. Germline V CDR1 and CDR2: LNHDA, SQIVND (reference sequence). Trimming shortened V by 8 bases and J by 6 bases, and 2 bases separated the two germline ends. CDR3 sequence reads: CASGQPQHF. The DNA for the CDR3 is TGTGCCAGTGGTCAGCCCCAGCATTTT.

This clonotype was seen repeatedly, ten times or more. V is TRBV4-2 and J is TRBJ2-7; 8 bases are a match to TRBD2. The CDR3 runs to 16 residues. Germline V gives CDR1 LGHNA, CDR2 YNFKEQ. The V and J ends lost 3 bases and 0 bases, in that order; junction bases with no gene match: 7. The CDR3 spells CASSHLSGAASYEQYF. The CDR3 coding sequence is TGTGCCAGCAGCCACCTTAGCGGGGCGGCCTCCTACGAGCAGTACTTC.

The V and J genes are TRBV3-1 and TRBJ2-5; no firm D call. Trimming pared 0 bases from V and 2 bases from J, leaving 10 bases between. This CDR3 has 15 amino acids. Per germline, CDR1 LGHDT and CDR2 YNNKEL (reference sequence). The CDR3 here is CASSQDSHPQETQYF. The CDR3 DNA sequence: TGTGCCAGCAGCCAAGACAGCCATCCTCAAGAGACCCAGTACTTC.

The chain couples TRBV9 to TRBJ1-4; 10 bases match TRBD1. The CDR3 covers 14 residues. Germline loops: CDR1 SGDLS, CDR2 YYNGEE. J gave up 7 bases and V 4 bases, and 4 bases lay outside the gene matches. This chain's CDR3 is CASSQTGGREKLFF. The CDR3 bases are TGTGCCAGCAGCCAGACAGGGGGCCGTGAAAAACTGTTTTTT.

This clonotype was picked up a small number of times. The chain has TRBV5-1 and TRBJ2-1, with D perhaps given as TRBD1 or TRBD2 (5 bases each). The CDR3 has 14 residues. From germline, CDR1 is SGHRS and CDR2 YFSETQ. Trimming shortened V by 3 bases and J by 9 bases, and 16 bases separated the two germline ends. The CDR3 DNA follows: TGCGCCAGCAGCTACCGCCTGGGGGTCGGTGAGCAGTTCTTC. Protein sequence: CASSYRLGVGEQFF.

This clonotype was counted many times. The V call is TRBV27, the J call TRBJ2-7; D may be TRBD1 (5 bases). This CDR3 is 13 amino acids long. V lost 3 bases and J lost 1, with 7 bases in between. Per germline, CDR1 MNHEY and CDR2 SMNVEV (reference sequence). The CDR3: CASSFSGSYEQYF. In DNA form, the CDR3 reads TGTGCCAGCAGTTTTTCAGGGTCCTACGAGCAGTACTTC.

The chain carries TRBV5-1 and TRBJ2-1, with 9 bases fitting TRBD1. With 0 bases clipped from V and 10 bases from J, the junction kept 5 bases outside the gene matches. CDR3 length: 14 amino acids. CDR1 is SGHRS and CDR2 is YFSETQ in the germline V gene. The CDR3 bases are TGCGCCAGCAGCTTGGATATTGACAGGGGGGAGCAGTTCTTC. This translates into CASSLDIDRGEQFF.

This rearrangement joins TRBV5-1 to TRBJ1-2; a weak D match, TRBD1 (6 bases). Germline CDR1 is SGHRS and CDR2 is YFSETQ. This CDR3 spans 16 amino acids. The V and J ends lost 4 bases and 3 bases respectively, with 19 bases between them. The CDR3: CASSPGSTGPHYGYTF. The CDR3, as DNA: TGCGCCAGCAGCCCAGGATCCACAGGGCCCCACTATGGCTACACCTTC.

J is TRBJ2-5 and V is TRBV5-1, with D perhaps TRBD2 (7 bases). Germline V lookup: CDR1 SGHRS, CDR2 YFSETQ. CDR3 length: 17 residues. The V and J ends lost 0 bases and 2 bases respectively, with 17 bases between them. CDR3 nucleotide sequence: TGCGCCAGCAGCTTGGCCGTCTGGCGGGGGCTTCAAGAGACCCAGTACTTC. Translated, it gives CASSLAVWRGLQETQYF.

This rearrangement joins TRBV29-1 to TRBJ1-2; 8 bases agree with TRBD1. This CDR3 has 13 residues. Germline CDR1 is SQVTM and CDR2 is ANQGSEA. After removal of 5 bases from V and 4 bases from J, the junction contained 6 bases not matched to a gene. CDR3 bases: TGCAGCGTTCGACAGGGGAGCGGCTATGGCTACACCTTC. It yields the protein CSVRQGSGYGYTF.

By share, this clonotype ranks as medium-sized. The chain has TRBV12-3 or TRBV12-4 and TRBJ1-2; a weak D match, TRBD1 (5 bases). The CDR3 sequence is 13 residues long. V lost 3 bases and J 2 bases, leaving 7 bases between the germline ends. CDR3 amino acids: CASSFEGNYGYTF. The CDR3 nucleotides are TGTGCCAGCAGTTTTGAGGGGAACTATGGCTACACCTTC.

This clonotype was recorded only once. The rearrangement joins TRBV11-1 to TRBJ2-7, with 9 bases aligning to TRBD1. J lost 1 base, V lost 5 bases, and 21 bases had no gene match. Looked up from germline, CDR1 is SGHAT and CDR2 is FQDESV (reference sequence). This CDR3 is built from 20 residues. CDR3 in DNA: TGTGCCAGCAGCGGATCTATACGACAGGGGGGGAAGGAGCCATCCTACGAGCAGTACTTC. Amino acids: CASSGSIRQGGKEPSYEQYF.

This clonotype occurred many times. The chain recombines TRBV2 with TRBJ2-1; a weak D match, TRBD1 (7 bases). This CDR3 has 17 residues. Germline-derived CDR1 and CDR2 are SNHLY and FYNNEI. V gave up 5 bases and J gave up 0 bases, with 17 bases separating them. CDR3 protein: CASSIQPGDSSYNEQFF. In DNA form, the CDR3 reads TGTGCCAGCAGTATACAGCCGGGGGACAGCTCCTACAATGAGCAGTTCTTC.

The sample holds many counts of this clonotype. The rearrangement uses TRBV29-1 and TRBJ2-7; D may be TRBD1 (6 bases). The CDR3 extends over 14 amino acids. V lost 7 bases to trimming and J lost 6 bases, with 22 bases between them. Looked up from germline, CDR1 is SQVTM and CDR2 is ANQGSEA. The CDR3 sequence: CSAAPAPGTSEQYF. DNA of the CDR3: TGCAGCGCTGCCCCCGCCCCCGGGACATCCGAGCAGTACTTC.

There are a few counts of this clonotype. The chain employs TRBV20-1 and TRBJ2-1, with TRBD2 as a possible D gene (6 bases). This CDR3 is built from 16 residues. The V end was cut by 0 bases, the J end by 9 bases, with 21 bases between. The germline V gene has CDR1 DFQATT and CDR2 SNEGSKA (reference sequence). CDR3 in DNA: TGCAGTGCTAGAGATCCCATGAAAATAAGGGGACTTGAGCAGTTCTTC. Encoded protein: CSARDPMKIRGLEQFF.

There are many counts of this clonotype. The chain is built from TRBV5-1 and TRBJ2-1; 10 bases match TRBD1. The V segment lost 4 bases and the J segment 2 bases; nucleotides outside the gene matches: 3. This CDR3 spans 15 amino acids. Germline V gives CDR1 SGHRS, CDR2 YFSETQ. This CDR3 reads CASSKGQGTYNEQFF. The CDR3 nucleotides are TGCGCCAGCAGCAAGGGACAGGGGACCTACAATGAGCAGTTCTTC.

This clonotype was picked up many times. The V gene is TRBV29-1, the J gene TRBJ2-5, with D tentatively TRBD1 (5 bases). This CDR3 has 13 residues. Trimming pared 3 bases from V and 4 bases from J, leaving 12 bases between. Per the germline V gene, CDR1 is SQVTM and CDR2 is ANQGSEA. The CDR3 protein is CSVDVGVGETQYF. In DNA, the CDR3 is TGCAGCGTTGACGTAGGGGTGGGAGAGACCCAGTACTTC.

This clonotype was observed a few times. The V call is TRBV27, the J call TRBJ2-1; a weak D match, TRBD1 (6 bases). The CDR3 runs to 14 residues. Germline CDR1 reads MNHEY; CDR2 reads SMNVEV (reference sequence). Trimming pared 6 bases from V and 5 bases from J, leaving 14 bases between. CDR3 region: CASSRQALNNEQFF. For the CDR3, the DNA is TGTGCCAGCAGCCGACAGGCATTAAACAATGAGCAGTTCTTC.

This clonotype was detected only a few times. V is TRBV20-1 and J is TRBJ2-1; 10 bases agree with TRBD2. Per the germline V gene, CDR1 is DFQATT and CDR2 is SNEGSKA (reference sequence). After removal of 6 bases from V and 3 bases from J, the junction contained 8 bases not matched to a gene. The CDR3 covers 15 residues. In DNA form, the CDR3 reads TGCAGTGCGGAAACTTTAGCGGGGGGCTACAATGAGCAGTTCTTC. Its protein is CSAETLAGGYNEQFF.

At least ten counts were recorded for this clonotype. The chain combines TRBV5-6 with TRBJ1-1; TRBD1 agrees at 9 bases. The length of the CDR3 is 14 residues. Trimming at V came to 3 bases and at J to 3 bases, leaving 3 bases not matched to a gene. CDR1 is SGHDT, CDR2 YYEEEE, per germline. Here the CDR3 DNA reads TGTGCCAGCAGCTCCGGGACAGGGTACACTGAAGCTTTCTTT. This codes for CASSSGTGYTEAFF.

This clonotype was recorded many times. The chain joins TRBV7-7 to TRBJ1-3; D ambiguous. CDR3 length: 17 amino acids. V gave up 2 bases and J gave up 0 bases, with 14 bases separating them. Germline lookup yields CDR1 SSHAT and CDR2 FNYEAQ (reference sequence). This CDR3 reads CASSLWSLGSSGNTIYF. The CDR3 DNA follows: TGTGCCAGCAGCTTATGGTCGTTGGGCAGCTCTGGAAACACCATATATTTT.

The CDR3: CASSGSGGSTDTQYF. The DNA for the CDR3 is TGTGCCAGCAGCGGTAGCGGGGGAAGCACAGATACGCAGTATTTT. This chain connects TRBV5-4 to TRBJ2-3, with 9 bases identical to TRBD2. CDR3 size: 15 residues. CDR1 is SGHNT and CDR2 is YYREEE in the germline V gene (reference sequence). Germline trimming cut 4 bases from V and 0 bases from J; bases unmatched to any gene: 3.

This clonotype showed up just a few times. Written as DNA, the CDR3 is TGTGCCACCAGTGACCGGACAGGGGGGGCATTGAATGAGCAGTTCTTC. Amino acids: CATSDRTGGALNEQFF. The rearrangement joins TRBV24-1 to TRBJ2-1, with TRBD1 matching over 10 bases. The germline V gene encodes CDR1 KGHDR and CDR2 SFDVKD. This CDR3 contains 16 residues. The junction had 9 bases not matched to a gene; V was cut back by 4 bases and J by 7 bases.

In its sample, this clonotype was seen many times. The chain recombines TRBV5-1 with TRBJ1-2; 9 bases are a match to TRBD1. CDR3 length equals 15 residues. The junction had 8 bases not matched to a gene; V was cut back by 4 bases and J by 4 bases. Looked up from germline, CDR1 is SGHRS and CDR2 is YFSETQ. CDR3 amino acids: CASSPEQGAVYGYTF. CDR3 sequence (DNA): TGCGCCAGCAGCCCAGAACAGGGGGCGGTCTATGGCTACACCTTC.

This clonotype was seen a handful of times. This chain joins TRBV20-1 and TRBJ2-3; perhaps D is TRBD1 or TRBD2 (5 bases each). The CDR3 runs to 13 residues. The V gene lost 8 bases and the J gene lost 3 bases, with 15 bases spanning the gap. The germline CDR1 and CDR2 sequences are DFQATT and SNEGSKA (reference sequence). This chain's CDR3 is CSSSGTPTDTQYF. Here the CDR3 DNA reads TGCAGTTCTTCCGGGACCCCGACAGATACGCAGTATTTT.

This clonotype has a count of ten or more. CDR3 sequence (DNA): TGCGCCAGCAGCTTGGATCCGGGGGCCGACACCGGGGAGCTGTTTTTT. Its protein is CASSLDPGADTGELFF. The V and J genes are TRBV5-1 and TRBJ2-2, with D possibly being TRBD1 or TRBD2 (6 bases each). Germline CDR1 SGHRS, CDR2 YFSETQ. Trimming took off 0 bases at V and 3 bases at J, with 12 bases between the two ends. CDR3 size: 16 residues. Supplemented by reference TRBV5-1 and TRBJ2-2, the full variable domain reads KAGVTQTPRYLIKTRGQQVTLSCSPISGHRSVSWYQQTPGQGLQFLFEYFSETQRNKGNFPGRFSGRQFSNSRSEMNVSTLELGDSALYLCASSLDPGADTGELFFGEGSRLTVL.